This TCR beta chain comes out of a study of T cell repertoires in cytomegalovirus infection. Study in general: A matching HLA type, together with CMV infection, was signaled by public TCR beta signatures. General study points: Ex vivo responses were dominated by HLA-C-restricted CMV-specific TCR beta clonotypes.

Germline values: CDR1 SGHDT, CDR2 YYEEEE. V was clipped by 4 bases and J by 0 bases, with 11 bases between them. The CDR3 totals 15 residues. In this sample, this clonotype turned up a few times. Its antigen is undetermined. One entry per CDR3 protein results from TCRdb running MiXCR on the reads. Of roughly 230,000 distinct CDR3 sequences in the sample, around 6.2% are singletons; the top ten hold about 6.3%. This TCR was recovered from a human donor in good health (CMV status not recorded). Some clones in this sample may be carry-over from other donors' samples. The J gene is TRBJ1-5, the V gene TRBV5-6; D is undetermined. The sample taken for sequencing was PBMCs. The CDR3 region has the DNA TGTGCCAGCAGCCCCGGGCTTTATAGCAATCAGCCCCAGCATTTT. It specifies CASSPGLYSNQPQHF.